This T cell receptor beta chain was sequenced during a study of CDR3 diversity in severe acne. MiXCR, applied by TCRdb to the PCR reads, yields one record per CDR3 protein. The sample records more than 85,000 distinct CDR3 sequences, 45% to 55% being singletons. This clonotype was seen more than once but under ten times. A read error may account for a junction end that differs from germline. This receptor was identified in a male donor with severe acne vulgaris. Sequencing was done on a sample of blood.

The CDR3 coding sequence is TGTGCCAGCAGCTTATATATGAACACTGAAGCTTCCTTT. Translating gives CASSLYMNTEASF. The chain links TRBV5-5 to TRBJ1-1; the D is unclear. Per germline, CDR1 SGHKS and CDR2 YYEKEE (reference sequence). This CDR3 is 13 amino acids long.